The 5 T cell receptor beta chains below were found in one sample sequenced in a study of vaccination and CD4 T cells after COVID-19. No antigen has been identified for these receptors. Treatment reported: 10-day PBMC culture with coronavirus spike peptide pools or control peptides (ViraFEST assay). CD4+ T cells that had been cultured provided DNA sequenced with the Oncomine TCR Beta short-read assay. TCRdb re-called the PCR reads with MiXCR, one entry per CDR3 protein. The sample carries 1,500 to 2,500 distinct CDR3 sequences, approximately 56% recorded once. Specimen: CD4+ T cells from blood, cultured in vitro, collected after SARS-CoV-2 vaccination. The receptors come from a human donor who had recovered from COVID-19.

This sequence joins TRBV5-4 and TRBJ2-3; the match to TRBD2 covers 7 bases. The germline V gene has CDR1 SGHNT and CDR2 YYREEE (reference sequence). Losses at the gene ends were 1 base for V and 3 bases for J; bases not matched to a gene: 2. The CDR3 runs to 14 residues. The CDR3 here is CASSLYGGTDTQYF. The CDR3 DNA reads TGTGCCAGCAGCTTGTACGGGGGGACAGATACGCAGTATTTT.

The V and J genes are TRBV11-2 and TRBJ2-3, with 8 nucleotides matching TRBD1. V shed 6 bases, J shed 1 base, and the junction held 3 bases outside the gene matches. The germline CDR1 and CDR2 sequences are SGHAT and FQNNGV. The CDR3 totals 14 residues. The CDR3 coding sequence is TGTGCCAGCAGGGCAGGGGGCCGCACAGATACGCAGTATTTT. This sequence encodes CASRAGGRTDTQYF.

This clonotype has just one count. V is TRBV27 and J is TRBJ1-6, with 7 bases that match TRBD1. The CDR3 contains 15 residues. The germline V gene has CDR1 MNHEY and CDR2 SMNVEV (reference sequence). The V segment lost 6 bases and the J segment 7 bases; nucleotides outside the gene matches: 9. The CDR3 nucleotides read TGTGCCAGCAGCCCTTACGGGACAGAAAATTCACCCCTCCACTTT. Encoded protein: CASSPYGTENSPLHF.

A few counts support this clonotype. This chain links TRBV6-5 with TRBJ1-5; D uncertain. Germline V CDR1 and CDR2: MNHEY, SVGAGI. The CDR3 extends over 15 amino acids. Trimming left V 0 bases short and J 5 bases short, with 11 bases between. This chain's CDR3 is CASSYSNGLDQPQHF. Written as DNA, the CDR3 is TGTGCCAGCAGTTACTCGAACGGGTTGGATCAGCCCCAGCATTTT.

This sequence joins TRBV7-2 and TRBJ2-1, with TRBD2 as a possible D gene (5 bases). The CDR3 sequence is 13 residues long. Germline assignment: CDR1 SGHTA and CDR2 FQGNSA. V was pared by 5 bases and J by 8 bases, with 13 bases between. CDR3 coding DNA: TGTGCCAGCAGCCAAACTAGGGCCGATGAGCAGTTCTTC. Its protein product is CASSQTRADEQFF.